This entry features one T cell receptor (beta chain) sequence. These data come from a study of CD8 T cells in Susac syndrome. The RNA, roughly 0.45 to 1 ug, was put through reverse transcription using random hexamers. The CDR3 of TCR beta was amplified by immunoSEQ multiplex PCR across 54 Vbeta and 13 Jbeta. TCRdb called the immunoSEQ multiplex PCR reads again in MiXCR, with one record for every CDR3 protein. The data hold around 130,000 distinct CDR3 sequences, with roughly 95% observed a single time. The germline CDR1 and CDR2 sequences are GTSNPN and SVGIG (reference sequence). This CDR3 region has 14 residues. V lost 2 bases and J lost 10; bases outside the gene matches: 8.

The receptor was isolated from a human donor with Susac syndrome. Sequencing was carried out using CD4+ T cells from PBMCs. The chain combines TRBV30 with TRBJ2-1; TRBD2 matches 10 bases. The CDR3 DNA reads TGTGCCTGGAGTACCTCGTTGACTAGCGGGGAGCAGTTCTTC. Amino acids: CAWSTSLTSGEQFF.